This T cell receptor (beta chain) was captured in a study of molecular identifiers for immune sequencing clone quantification. Broader study findings: Jurkat TCR RNA that was spiked in from one cell was reportedly detectable among 950,000 to 1,000,000 naive cells.

MiXCR, run by TCRdb on the PCR reads, gives a single entry per CDR3 protein. This sample carries about 640,000 distinct CDR3 sequences, around 20% of them seen once, and the ten largest clones take approximately 0.9%. The V end lost 1 base, the J end lost 0 bases, and 7 bases lay between the germline ends. The CDR3 sequence is 14 residues long. Per germline, CDR1 MGHRA and CDR2 YSYEKL. This clonotype has ten or more counts. Its target is unknown. This receptor was taken from a human donor in good health. Some libraries in this study had Jurkat cell RNA spiked in. The V and J genes are TRBV4-1 and TRBJ2-7; unclear D gene. Sequenced material: naive CD8+ T cells from blood, with Jurkat cell RNA spiked in. Stated subset: FACS-sorted CD8+CD4-CCR7+CD45RA+ naive T cells. The CDR3 here is CASSQGFTSYEQYF. The CDR3 coding sequence is TGCGCCAGCAGCCAAGGTTTCACCTCCTACGAGCAGTACTTC.